The clone carrying this T cell receptor (beta chain) was detected many times. The source of the sample is a study of T cells in Graves' hyperthyroidism and ophthalmopathy. The CDR3 is made up of 12 amino acids. Deletions cut 7 bases from V and 2 bases from J, with 8 bases between. The germline CDR1 and CDR2 sequences are MNHEY and SVGEGT. The CDR3 regions of TCR beta were amplified from RNA transcripts. RT-PCR in the first round (using the HTBI primer set) targeted the TCR CDR3. One entry per CDR3 protein results from TCRdb running MiXCR on the multiplex PCR reads. The table lists around 620,000 distinct CDR3 sequences, around 45% of them singletons.

Sample: peripheral blood or thyroid tissue (not recorded which). The clonotype comes from an adult woman with Graves' disease, either hyperthyroidism or ophthalmopathy (not recorded which). The chain has TRBV6-2 or TRBV6-3 and TRBJ2-5; D is undetermined. The chain's CDR3 is CASKPDQETQYF. CDR3 DNA sequence: TGTGCCAGCAAACCGGATCAAGAGACCCAGTACTTC.